These 27 T cell receptor beta chains came from one sample sequenced in a study of OX40 agonist ivuxolimab in advanced cancers. Assay: immunoSEQ multiplex PCR; the TCRdb copy retains only in-frame clones and omits some. Of roughly 100,000 clones detected, 75% to 90% appear once; the ten largest clones hold approximately 7.4%. Sequenced material: CD4+ or CD8+ T cells sorted from blood, taken in a trial of the OX40 agonist ivuxolimab. The receptors stem from an adult with an advanced solid tumor such as melanoma, head and neck, liver or kidney cancer.

The chain uses TRBV7-8 and TRBJ1-2; 9 bases line up with TRBD1. V shed 1 base and J 4 bases; nucleotides not matched to a gene: 13. The germline CDR1 and CDR2 sequences are SGHVS and FQNEAQ. CDR3 length: 18 residues. DNA for the CDR3: TGTGCCAGCAGCTTAGGTACCGGGACAGGGACCCGTCTCTATGGCTACACCTTC. It translates to CASSLGTGTGTRLYGYTF.

The chain joins TRBV12-5 to TRBJ2-1, with D tentatively TRBD2 (6 bases). CDR3 length equals 16 residues. Germline V CDR1 and CDR2: LGHNT, FRNRAP. Deletions cut 1 base from V and 11 bases from J, with 21 bases between. The CDR3 sequence is CASGLGGTSKEEQQFF. The CDR3 DNA reads TGTGCTAGTGGTTTGGGGGGGACTTCCAAGGAGGAGCAGCAGTTCTTC.

The chain carries TRBV11-3 and TRBJ2-1, with 8 bases aligning to TRBD1. CDR1 SGHNT and CDR2 YENEEA come from the germline V gene. V was clipped by 7 bases and J by 7 bases; unmatched bases: 9. There are 14 residues in the CDR3. Here the CDR3 DNA reads TGTGCCAGCAACCTCGACAGGGGAGGTAATGAGCAGTTCTTC. Protein product: CASNLDRGGNEQFF.

The chain combines TRBV11-2 with TRBJ2-7, with 11 nucleotides matching TRBD2. CDR3 length equals 15 residues. V was pared by 5 bases and J by 0 bases, with 3 bases of the junction left unmatched. Per the germline V gene, CDR1 is SGHAT and CDR2 is FQNNGV. CDR3 DNA sequence: TGTGCCAGCAGCCCAGGGACTAGCGGCTCCTACGAGCAGTACTTC. Its protein is CASSPGTSGSYEQYF. Using reference TRBV11-2 and TRBJ2-7 for the parts outside the CDR3, the full variable domain is EAGVAQSPRYKIIEKRQSVAFWCNPISGHATLYWYQQILGQGPKLLIQFQNNGVVDDSQLPKDRFSAERLKGVDSTLKIQPAKLEDSAVYLCASSPGTSGSYEQYFGPGTRLTVT.

A note on this clone: Other DNA sequences within the sample encode an identical CDR3. The V gene is TRBV9, the J gene TRBJ2-7; possible D gene TRBD2, 6 bases. Germline assignment: CDR1 SGDLS and CDR2 YYNGEE. V was pared by 0 bases and J by 3 bases, with 13 bases between. The CDR3 has 15 amino acids. In DNA, the CDR3 is TGTGCCAGCAGCGTAGATGGAGGGCCGAGCTACGAGCAGTACTTC. As protein: CASSVDGGPSYEQYF.

The CDR3 coding sequence is TGTGCCAGCAGTTTAGGAGGTGGCTATGGCTACACCTTC. Protein: CASSLGGGYGYTF. V gene TRBV27 combines with J gene TRBJ1-2; D unclear. CDR3 length: 13 amino acids. V shed 2 bases and J shed 4 bases, with 8 bases lying between them. The V gene's germline CDR1 is MNHEY and CDR2 SMNVEV (reference sequence).

This rearrangement joins TRBV2 to TRBJ1-1; tentatively, D is TRBD1 (6 bases). V was shortened by 7 bases and J by 4 bases, with 19 bases between the two germline ends. From germline, CDR1 is SNHLY and CDR2 FYNNEI. The CDR3 consists of 15 residues. The CDR3 spells CASKGGREAGTEAFF. DNA of the CDR3: TGTGCCAGCAAGGGGGGTCGAGAGGCAGGCACTGAAGCTTTCTTT.

Here the CDR3 reads CASSPPSYNEQFF. CDR3 bases: TGTGCCAGCAGCCCCCCGTCCTACAATGAGCAGTTCTTC. The J gene is TRBJ2-1, the V gene TRBV7-6; D gene uncertain. Germline CDR1 SGHVS, CDR2 FNYEAQ. The CDR3 has 13 residues. Trimming took off 5 bases at V and 1 base at J, with 6 bases between the two ends.

The chain couples TRBV6-6 to TRBJ2-5, with TRBD2 identical over 9 bases. This CDR3 has 15 amino acids. V was pared by 2 bases and J by 5 bases, with 6 bases of the junction left unmatched. CDR1 MNHNY and CDR2 SVGAGI come from the germline V gene (reference sequence). CDR3 protein: CASSYVGAGGETQYF. The CDR3 DNA reads TGTGCCAGCAGTTACGTCGGGGCGGGAGGGGAGACCCAGTACTTC.

Only a few counts were recorded for this clone. The chain joins TRBV9 to TRBJ2-1; 7 bases line up with TRBD2. The V and J ends lost 4 bases and 0 bases, in that order; junction bases with no gene match: 4. The CDR3 spans 15 residues. In germline, CDR1 is SGDLS, CDR2 YYNGEE. CDR3 nucleotides: TGTGCCAGCAGCCCTCGGGACTACTCCTACAATGAGCAGTTCTTC. Its protein product is CASSPRDYSYNEQFF.

The chain joins TRBV5-1 to TRBJ2-1; D may be TRBD1 or TRBD2 (6 bases each). The CDR3 extends over 14 amino acids. The germline V and J ends were trimmed by 1 base and 13 bases, with 18 bases remaining between them. Germline CDR1 is SGHRS and CDR2 is YFSETQ. CDR3 protein: CASSLIGGAGPQFF. The CDR3 nucleotides read TGCGCCAGCAGCTTGATCGGGGGCGCGGGCCCACAGTTCTTC. Looking up the rest from reference TRBV5-1 and TRBJ2-1 gives the full variable domain: KAGVTQTPRYLIKTRGQQVTLSCSPISGHRSVSWYQQTPGQGLQFLFEYFSETQRNKGNFPGRFSGRQFSNSRSEMNVSTLELGDSALYLCASSLIGGAGPQFFGPGTRLTVL.

The rearrangement joins TRBV27 to TRBJ1-1; possibly TRBD1 for D (6 bases). With 5 bases removed from V and 5 bases from J, the gap between germline ends came to 12 bases. The CDR3 totals 13 residues. Germline CDR1 reads MNHEY; CDR2 reads SMNVEV (reference sequence). The CDR3 is CASSLKQGTEAFF. In DNA form, the CDR3 reads TGTGCCAGCAGTCTAAAACAGGGAACTGAAGCTTTCTTT.

The chain carries TRBV10-3 and TRBJ1-2; D is unresolved. The CDR3 runs to 18 residues. V lost 0 bases and J lost 2, with 19 bases in between. From germline, CDR1 is ENHRY and CDR2 SYGVKD. The CDR3 loop reads CAISESIILARRNYGYTF. CDR3 DNA: TGTGCCATCAGTGAGTCGATTATCCTAGCTCGGAGGAACTATGGCTACACCTTC.

This chain uses TRBV21-1 with TRBJ2-1. TRBV21-1 is listed as a pseudogene. CDR3 size: 17 residues. CDR3 DNA: TGTGCCAGCAGCTCGCACACCGGGACGGAGCCCCGCAATGAGCAGTTCTTC. Protein product: CASSSHTGTEPRNEQFF.

The chain links TRBV27 to TRBJ2-7; D is undetermined. Germline CDR1 and CDR2: MNHEY and SMNVEV (reference sequence). The V and J ends lost 5 bases and 0 bases respectively, with 11 bases between them. This CDR3 comprises 14 residues. CDR3: CASSPVQYSYEQYF. The DNA for the CDR3 is TGTGCCAGCAGTCCCGTACAGTACTCCTACGAGCAGTACTTC.

The chain joins TRBV7-9 to TRBJ1-2; D is uncertain. The CDR3 sequence is 13 residues long. Germline V gene sequence: CDR1 SEHNR, CDR2 FQNEAQ (reference sequence). Trimming stripped 7 bases from V and 3 bases from J, with 12 bases between. The CDR3 loop is CASTSFLYYGYTF. Written as DNA, the CDR3 is TGTGCCAGCACCTCATTCCTCTACTATGGCTACACCTTC.

The chain recombines TRBV27 with TRBJ2-7, with no clear D. From germline, CDR1 is MNHEY and CDR2 SMNVEV (reference sequence). The length of the CDR3 is 13 residues. The V and J ends lost 6 bases and 0 bases respectively, with 9 bases between them. The CDR3 here is CASSRRNSYEQYF. The CDR3 bases are TGTGCCAGCAGCCGACGGAACTCCTACGAGCAGTACTTC.

The CDR3 loop is CAWSAGGTEAFF. The CDR3 DNA reads as TGTGCCTGGAGTGCAGGGGGCACTGAAGCTTTCTTT. The chain links TRBV30 to TRBJ1-1; 7 bases are a match to TRBD1. V shed 1 base, J shed 4 bases, and the junction held 0 bases outside the gene matches. This CDR3 has 12 residues. Germline assignment: CDR1 GTSNPN and CDR2 SVGIG (reference sequence).

The CDR3 DNA reads as TGCAGCGTGTCGTCCAGGGACAGGGGGTTTACCGGGGAGCTGTTTTTT. Protein sequence: CSVSSRDRGFTGELFF. The rearrangement joins TRBV29-1 to TRBJ2-2; the match to TRBD1 covers 11 bases. Trimming cost V 6 bases and J 5 bases; bases outside gene matches: 11. The V gene's germline CDR1 is SQVTM and CDR2 ANQGSEA. The CDR3 sequence is 16 residues long.

The chain recombines TRBV7-9 with TRBJ1-2; D remains unclear. Germline CDR1 and CDR2: SEHNR and FQNEAQ (reference sequence). V lost 2 bases and J 3 bases, leaving 10 bases between the germline ends. The CDR3 is made up of 14 amino acids. The CDR3 nucleotides are TGTGCCAGCAGCTTACATCGGGAGGACTATGGCTACACCTTC. Its translation is CASSLHREDYGYTF.

J is TRBJ2-2 and V is TRBV19; D is uncertain. The CDR3 covers 14 residues. The ends were cut back, 6 bases at V and 2 bases at J, with 10 bases in the middle. Per germline, CDR1 LNHDA and CDR2 SQIVND (reference sequence). The CDR3 reads CASSPPENTGELFF. CDR3 in DNA: TGTGCCAGTAGCCCACCGGAAAACACCGGGGAGCTGTTTTTT.

J is TRBJ2-2 and V is TRBV9; a possible D gene is TRBD1 (5 bases). The CDR3 contains 15 residues. Germline CDR1 is SGDLS and CDR2 is YYNGEE. Deletions cut 0 bases from V and 4 bases from J, with 10 bases between. CDR3 residues: CASSVEDSSTGELFF. The CDR3 region has the DNA TGTGCCAGCAGCGTAGAAGACAGCTCCACCGGGGAGCTGTTTTTT.

This clone appeared a single time. The chain is built from TRBV6-5 and TRBJ1-2; no definite D call. In germline, CDR1 is MNHEY, CDR2 SVGAGI. V shed 2 bases and J shed 0 bases, with 10 bases lying between them. The CDR3 has 15 residues. CDR3 protein: CASSYLSGANYGYTF. The CDR3, as DNA: TGTGCCAGCAGTTACCTTTCCGGGGCTAACTATGGCTACACCTTC.

The chain is built from TRBV5-1 and TRBJ2-3, with 11 nucleotides matching TRBD2. CDR1 and CDR2 from the germline V gene are SGHRS and YFSETQ. J lost 4 bases, V lost 4 bases, and 8 bases had no gene match. The length of the CDR3 is 16 residues. CDR3 bases: TGCGCCAGCAGCCAGCCCGAACTAGCGGGAGCAGATACGCAGTATTTT. It yields the protein CASSQPELAGADTQYF.

The chain employs TRBV27 and TRBJ2-2; D gene ambiguous. The ends were cut back, 7 bases at V and 0 bases at J, with 9 bases in the middle. The CDR3 has 14 amino acids. Germline lookup yields CDR1 MNHEY and CDR2 SMNVEV (reference sequence). The CDR3 loop reads CASNIGANTGELFF. The CDR3 DNA is TGTGCCAGCAATATCGGCGCGAACACCGGGGAGCTGTTTTTT.

The chain carries TRBV9 and TRBJ2-5; weak D call: TRBD2 (5 bases). CDR1 is SGDLS and CDR2 is YYNGEE in the germline V gene. The CDR3 extends over 13 amino acids. The V gene lost 0 bases and the J gene lost 5 bases, with 8 bases spanning the gap. The CDR3 spells CASSVAPGETQYF. CDR3 sequence (DNA): TGTGCCAGCAGCGTAGCTCCGGGGGAGACCCAGTACTTC.

The CDR3 protein is CASSFRTSGRWDEQFF. Written as DNA, the CDR3 is TGTGCCAGCAGCTTTCGGACTAGCGGGAGATGGGATGAGCAGTTCTTC. The V call is TRBV5-4, the J call TRBJ2-1; 13 nucleotides align to TRBD2. J was trimmed by 8 bases and V by 2 bases; bases with no gene match: 7. The CDR3 length is 16 residues. Germline values: CDR1 SGHNT, CDR2 YYREEE (reference sequence).